The subject of this entry is one T cell receptor beta chain. What it recognizes is unknown. Trimming stripped 4 bases from V and 4 bases from J, with 12 bases between. The CDR3 loop spans 14 amino acids. From germline, CDR1 is SGHTA and CDR2 FQGTGA. This record comes from a study of TIL therapy for anti-PD-1-resistant metastatic lung cancer. In the study overall: Median patient age was about 55, ranging roughly 38-75 years. Half of patients were current or former smokers. General study findings and limits: The baseline peripheral repertoire was partially replaced by infused TIL clonotypes that later decayed.

Sequencing used immunoSEQ v3. Survey-level samples got approximately 1.8 million read pairs; deep-level samples got roughly 4.5-6 million. The data were produced by immunoSEQ multiplex PCR, yet TCRdb's version contains in-frame clones alone and is incomplete. Of 54,000 or so clones listed, about nine tenths are singletons. Time point specified: pre-treatment sample, taken before nivolumab and TIL therapy. This rearrangement joins TRBV7-3 to TRBJ2-3; unclear D gene. The clonotype comes from a person between 25 and 79 years old with non-small cell lung cancer. This specimen consisted of blood, obtained at baseline. The DNA for the CDR3 is TGTGCCAGCAGCTCATTGGGATTAGCAGATACGCAGTATTTT. This codes for CASSSLGLADTQYF.